Described below is a single T cell receptor (beta chain) sequence and its context. This table comes from immunoSEQ multiplex PCR, and its TCRdb copy is limited to in-frame clones, with some not included. Seen here are around 92,000 clones, around 94% observed once, and the top ten hold around 0.17%. Germline CDR1 SGHTA, CDR2 FQGNSA. The CDR3 is 13 residues long. The germline V and J ends were trimmed by 5 bases and 4 bases, with 11 bases remaining between them. This entry belongs to a study of OX40 agonist ivuxolimab in advanced cancers. This rearrangement joins TRBV7-2 to TRBJ1-1; D gene ambiguous. Sequenced material: CD4+ or CD8+ T cells sorted from blood, taken in a trial of the OX40 agonist ivuxolimab. The TCR comes from an adult with an advanced solid tumor such as melanoma, head and neck, liver or kidney cancer. CDR3 sequence (DNA): TGTGCCAGCAGCGCCCAGCGCGGCACTGAAGCTTTCTTT. It translates to CASSAQRGTEAFF.